Shown below are 9 T cell receptor delta chains from a single sample sequenced in a study of human gamma delta and Vdelta1 T cells. What these receptors recognize is not known. TCRdb fed the PCR reads to CATT. The data show about 6,400 delta-chain clones, roughly 40% seen once. Sequenced sample: Vdelta1 gamma-delta T cells from blood grown in culture (DOT cells). These receptors were collected from a human donor in good health.

This clone is large (0.1 to 1%) within its sample. The same CDR3 is also encoded by other DNA sequences in this sample. This chain connects TRDV1 to TRDJ4, with D possibly being TRDD2 or TRDD3 (7 bases each). Trimming left V 0 bases short and J 0 bases short, with 38 bases between. Per the germline V gene, CDR1 is TSWWSYY and CDR2 is QGS. CDR3 size: 24 residues. CDR3: CALGELPFPTQEGDRGIQARPLIF. CDR3 DNA: TGTGCTCTTGGGGAACTTCCCTTTCCTACTCAAGAAGGAGATCGGGGGATCCAGGCCAGACCCCTGATCTTT.

Remarks on this clone: Just one base apart from a much larger clone, this may be a read error. The rearrangement joins TRDV1 to TRDJ1; TRDD3 aligns across 11 bases. The CDR3 has 20 residues. With 2 bases clipped from V and 4 bases from J, the junction kept 18 bases outside the gene matches. Looked up from germline, CDR1 is TSWWSYY and CDR2 is QGS. This CDR3 reads CALGEGVPMLLGDSVDKLIF. DNA for the CDR3: TGTGCTCTTGGGGAAGGTGTCCCTATGTTACTGGGGGATAGCGTCGATAAACTCATCTTT.

This clone is medium-sized (0.01 to 0.1%) by share. The rearrangement joins TRDV1 to TRDJ3; 12 nucleotides align to TRDD3. This CDR3 region has 20 residues. Germline V lookup: CDR1 TSWWSYY, CDR2 QGS. The trim removed 3 bases at V and 0 bases at J, leaving 6 bases unmatched. CDR3 in DNA: TGTGCTCTTGGGGAGATTACTGGGGGATACCGCTCCTGGGACACCCGACAGATGTTTTTC. Translated, it gives CALGEITGGYRSWDTRQMFF.

The rearrangement joins TRDV1 to TRDJ1, with TRDD3 matching over 9 bases. Germline lookup yields CDR1 TSWWSYY and CDR2 QGS. The ends lost 3 bases at V and 10 bases at J; junction bases unmatched: 33. The CDR3 sequence is 22 residues long. This chain's CDR3 is CALGDYPDHRIPRGYGPRGLIF. As DNA, the CDR3 is TGTGCTCTTGGGGACTACCCCGACCATCGAATCCCGCGGGGATACGGACCCCGTGGACTCATCTTT.

This clone was counted only a few times. The chain is built from TRDV1 and TRDJ1; D is perhaps TRDD2 (5 bases). Germline values: CDR1 TSWWSYY, CDR2 QGS. The V and J ends lost 1 base and 0 bases respectively, with 18 bases between them. This CDR3 spans 18 amino acids. Written as DNA, the CDR3 is TGTGCTCTTGGGGAACGTCGTCCCTACGACAAGTACACCGATAAACTCATCTTT. Translating gives CALGERRPYDKYTDKLIF.

This clone is categorized as medium-sized (0.01 to 0.1%). V usage is TRDV1 and J usage is TRDJ1, with 7 bases identical to TRDD3. This CDR3 is 20 amino acids long. Per germline, CDR1 TSWWSYY and CDR2 QGS. V was pared by 1 base and J by 0 bases, with 17 bases of the junction left unmatched. CDR3 sequence (DNA): TGTGCTCTTGGGGAACCGGTCTCCTTAGATGGGGGACTGTACACCGATAAACTCATCTTT. It translates to CALGEPVSLDGGLYTDKLIF.

Within the sample, this clone is medium-sized. The chain joins TRDV1 to TRDJ2, with TRDD3 identical over 9 bases. V dropped 4 bases and J dropped 0; count of bases not matched to a gene: 18. Germline V lookup: CDR1 TSWWSYY, CDR2 QGS. This CDR3 region has 21 residues. The CDR3 region is CALGVPPGGIPPVALTAQLFF. The CDR3 coding sequence is TGTGCTCTTGGGGTCCCCCCTGGGGGGATACCCCCAGTAGCTTTGACAGCACAACTCTTCTTT.

The chain recombines TRDV1 with TRDJ1; TRDD3 matches at 12 bases. The CDR3 covers 26 residues. The V segment lost 0 bases and the J segment 6 bases; nucleotides outside the gene matches: 35. From germline, CDR1 is TSWWSYY and CDR2 QGS. CDR3 loop: CALGELVGASFAVSSYWGILANKLIF. DNA for the CDR3: TGTGCTCTTGGGGAACTAGTAGGGGCGTCTTTTGCAGTATCGTCTTACTGGGGGATACTGGCCAATAAACTCATCTTT.

V usage is TRDV1 and J usage is TRDJ1; 7 bases fit TRDD2. V dropped 5 bases and J dropped 4; count of bases not matched to a gene: 22. This CDR3 comprises 19 residues. The germline gives CDR1 TSWWSYY, CDR2 QGS. The CDR3 DNA is TGTGCTCTTGGGCCCCCTTCCTCTCCGAGGTGGGCGCGGGGCGATAAACTCATCTTT. Protein: CALGPPSSPRWARGDKLIF.